This T cell receptor (beta chain) was obtained from a study of blood T cell repertoires in COVID-19. Study-level background: Acute and convalescent COVID-19 specimens originated in the United States, Italy and Spain.

V gave up 2 bases and J gave up 8 bases, with 6 bases separating them. The CDR3 sequence is 12 residues long. Germline CDR1 and CDR2: ENHRY and SYGVKD. This clone was counted a single time. In the authors' methods: Amplification with reference gene primers provided the estimates of nucleated cell counts. TCRdb's table, derived via immunoSEQ multiplex PCR, lists solely in-frame clones and lacks some. The D gene and trimming were derived from the DNA, and the V and J assignments and clone size from that table. The table includes about 200,000 clones, about 89% detected once. Cohorts were based on clinical histories the participants reported. The study counted Cohort 3 donors as recovered given two negative PCRs, clearance, or symptom resolution.

This receptor was obtained from a woman aged 18-29 years who had recovered from COVID-19. The sequenced sample consisted of PBMCs or T cells enriched from blood (not recorded which). The chain carries TRBV10-3 and TRBJ1-4; no reliable D call. CDR3 sequence reads: CAISEHREKLFF. The CDR3 DNA reads TGTGCCATCAGTGAGCACCGGGAAAAACTGTTTTTT.